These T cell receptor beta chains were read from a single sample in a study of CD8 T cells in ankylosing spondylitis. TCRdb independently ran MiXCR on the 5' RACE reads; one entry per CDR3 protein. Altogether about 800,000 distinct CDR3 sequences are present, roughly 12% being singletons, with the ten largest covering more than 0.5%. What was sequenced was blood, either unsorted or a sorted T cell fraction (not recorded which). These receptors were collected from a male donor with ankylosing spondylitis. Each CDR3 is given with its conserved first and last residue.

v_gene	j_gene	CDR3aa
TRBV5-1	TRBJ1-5	CASSFTGGQGQPQHF
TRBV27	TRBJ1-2	CASSLIRGYGYTF
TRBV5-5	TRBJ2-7	CASRASGRSSYEQYF
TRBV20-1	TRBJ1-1	CSARDPAGETEAFF
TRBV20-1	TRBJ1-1	CSAPMAAFF
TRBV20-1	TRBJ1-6	CSAEGGGNDSPLHF
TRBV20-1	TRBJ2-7	CSAGMVRGSYEQYF
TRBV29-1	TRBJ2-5	CSLAGGPQETQYF
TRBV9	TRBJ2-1	CASSVGGQHNEQFF
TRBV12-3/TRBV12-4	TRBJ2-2	CASRPNSMNTGELFF